This TCR beta chain was found in a study of cytomegalovirus exposure and HLA in healthy donors. Comment on this clone: Its antigen is still unknown.

Findings of the study overall: Analyzed later, association rates of TCRs varied across HLA loci, with DRB1 most and HLA-C fewest.

Healthy bone marrow donors made up the donor group. Donors likely had unrecorded immune exposures despite being nominally healthy when sampled. The PCR made use of 60 Vbeta and 13 Jbeta primers. In the source study's methods: Later reanalysis found 75 million to 100 million unique TCR beta chains, 10 million to 12 million of them shared. The protocol was immunoSEQ multiplex PCR, while the TCRdb copy is restricted to in-frame clones and leaves out a portion. The DNA was the basis for D and trimming; V, J and clone size are from that table. The ten top clones account for about 2.3%, within a sample of about 130,000 clones. This sequence originates from a man aged 35 to 55 in good health and CMV-seronegative. Sequenced input: PBMCs.

CDR3 sequence: CASSPLLDWRANEQFF. In DNA, the CDR3 is TGTGCCAGTAGTCCTTTACTAGATTGGCGGGCCAATGAGCAGTTCTTC. The genes are TRBV19 and TRBJ2-1; possible D gene TRBD2, 5 bases. With 5 bases removed from V and 6 bases from J, the gap between germline ends came to 20 bases. The CDR3 length is 16 residues. Germline loops: CDR1 LNHDA, CDR2 SQIVND (reference sequence).